There are many counts of the clone carrying this TCR beta chain. The data derive from a study of response to subunit inactivated influenza vaccine. TCRdb called the RT-PCR reads again in MiXCR, with one record for every CDR3 protein. The sample carries 150,000 to 200,000 distinct CDR3 sequences, over 9.5% recorded once. Trimming left V 2 bases short and J 0 bases short, with 15 bases between. CDR3 length: 17 amino acids. These data were likewise used in another study, on T cells expressing NK-cell markers. That study reports: As the method of synthesis, 5'RACE template switching with UMIs yielded TCR beta cDNA.

The chain uses TRBV12-3 or TRBV12-4 and TRBJ2-3; D tentatively fits TRBD1 or TRBD2 (5 bases each). This material consisted of CD8+ T cells sorted from PBMCs, taken roughly 12 days after vaccination. The receptor was isolated from a man aged 50-59 years who received an inactivated influenza vaccine. The CDR3 is CASSLKWWGGSTDTQYF. The CDR3 DNA sequence: TGTGCCAGCAGTTTAAAGTGGTGGGGCGGGAGCACAGATACGCAGTATTTT.